The 17 T cell receptor beta chains in this list originate from one sample, sequenced in a study of cytomegalovirus exposure and HLA in healthy donors. The study ran its PCR with 60 Vbeta and 13 Jbeta primers. Profiling relied on immunoSEQ multiplex PCR, and the TCRdb table lists in-frame clones only, not all of them. The table has 150,000 to 200,000 clones, over 70% seen once. Material for sequencing was PBMCs. These receptors were taken from a middle-aged woman in good health and CMV-seropositive.

This clone has more than one count but fewer than ten. This chain links TRBV28 with TRBJ2-7, with a weak D call TRBD1 (6 bases). The CDR3 is made up of 19 amino acids. Trimming removed 4 bases at V and 1 base at J, with 26 bases between. CDR1 is MDHEN and CDR2 is SYDVKM in the germline V gene. CDR3 sequence (DNA): TGTGCCAGCAGTTCCCTCCCCTCCCTCTTCGAGACAGGTTCCTACGAGCAGTACTTC. Its protein product is CASSSLPSLFETGSYEQYF.

This chain's CDR3 is CASSPIPGAANEKLFF. In nucleotides, the CDR3 is TGTGCCAGCAGCCCAATTCCAGGGGCGGCTAATGAAAAACTGTTTTTT. The V and J genes are TRBV9 and TRBJ1-4; a possible D gene is TRBD1 (6 bases). This CDR3 comprises 16 residues. Deletions cut 4 bases from V and 3 bases from J, with 16 bases between. Germline assignment: CDR1 SGDLS and CDR2 YYNGEE.

This clone was detected a few times. V usage is TRBV9 and J usage is TRBJ2-1; D is perhaps TRBD2 (5 bases). In germline, CDR1 is SGDLS, CDR2 YYNGEE. The CDR3 has 15 residues. Trimming pared 2 bases from V and 12 bases from J, leaving 21 bases between. CDR3 region: CASSVQGYGTEAQFF. CDR3 sequence (DNA): TGTGCCAGCAGCGTCCAAGGTTATGGTACGGAGGCGCAGTTCTTC. The full variable domain, rest sourced from reference TRBV9 and TRBJ2-1, is DSGVTQTPKHLITATGQRVTLRCSPRSGDLSVYWYQQSLDQGLQFLIQYYNGEERAKGNILERFSAQQFPDLHSELNLSSLELGDSALYFCASSVQGYGTEAQFFGPGTRLTVL.

V usage is TRBV11-1 and J usage is TRBJ1-1; possibly TRBD1 for D (6 bases). CDR1 and CDR2 from the germline V gene are SGHAT and FQDESV (reference sequence). The CDR3 runs 14 residues. Trimming took off 2 bases at V and 5 bases at J, with 12 bases between the two ends. The chain's CDR3 is CASSLFGGGTEAFF. CDR3 sequence (DNA): TGTGCCAGCAGCTTATTTGGGGGCGGGACTGAAGCTTTCTTT.

The chain employs TRBV30 and TRBJ1-1, with a possible D match to TRBD1 (5 bases). The CDR3 contains 13 residues. Trimming stripped 0 bases from V and 8 bases from J, with 13 bases between. Germline values: CDR1 GTSNPN, CDR2 SVGIG (reference sequence). DNA of the CDR3: TGTGCCTGGAGTGTAAGGATCCGGGGGGAAGCTTTCTTT. This gives the protein CAWSVRIRGEAFF.

The chain links TRBV30 to TRBJ2-5; 8 positions match TRBD2. The CDR3 runs 14 residues. Germline lookup yields CDR1 GTSNPN and CDR2 SVGIG (reference sequence). V lost 0 bases and J lost 5; bases outside the gene matches: 5. CDR3 protein: CAWSVVGGVETQYF. DNA of the CDR3: TGTGCCTGGAGTGTAGTCGGGGGGGTGGAGACCCAGTACTTC.

The genes are TRBV2 and TRBJ1-2; 9 bases agree with TRBD1. Germline CDR1 reads SNHLY; CDR2 reads FYNNEI. The CDR3 contains 16 residues. V shed 5 bases, J shed 5 bases, and the junction held 12 bases outside the gene matches. The CDR3 DNA reads as TGTGCCAGCAGTCCCTACTCCGGGACAGGGTGGTATGGCTACACCTTC. This encodes CASSPYSGTGWYGYTF.

CDR3 coding DNA: TGTGCCTGGGGTCGGGGGGCCCCCGGGGAGCTGTTTTTT. Its protein product is CAWGRGAPGELFF. The V and J genes are TRBV30 and TRBJ2-2, with D possibly being TRBD2 (7 bases). The V and J ends lost 5 bases and 6 bases respectively, with 13 bases between them. This CDR3 spans 13 amino acids. Germline V lookup: CDR1 GTSNPN, CDR2 SVGIG (reference sequence).

The chain combines TRBV30 with TRBJ2-4; TRBD2 matches 7 bases. CDR1 and CDR2 (germline): GTSNPN, SVGIG (reference sequence). The CDR3 length is 13 residues. V dropped 5 bases and J dropped 6; count of bases not matched to a gene: 7. The CDR3 spells CAWGRGRGNIQYF. The DNA of the CDR3 is TGTGCCTGGGGGCGGGGGAGGGGAAACATTCAGTACTTC.

V is TRBV7-7 and J is TRBJ1-1; D is unresolved. The germline CDR1 and CDR2 sequences are SSHAT and FNYEAQ (reference sequence). Trimming pared 2 bases from V and 1 base from J, leaving 5 bases between. This CDR3 has 13 residues. The DNA of the CDR3 is TGTGCCAGCAGCTTATCCCAGAACACTGAAGCTTTCTTT. The encoded protein is CASSLSQNTEAFF.

This chain joins TRBV7-9 and TRBJ1-2; D is perhaps TRBD1 (5 bases). V was clipped by 5 bases and J by 1 base, with 17 bases between them. The germline CDR1 and CDR2 sequences are SEHNR and FQNEAQ (reference sequence). This CDR3 has 16 residues. The CDR3 nucleotides read TGTGCCAGCAGCGGGCCCACAGGCGACTTTAACTATGGCTACACCTTC. Amino acid sequence: CASSGPTGDFNYGYTF.

This clone was seen once. This chain connects TRBV9 to TRBJ1-1; no clear D. This CDR3 has 15 amino acids. V gave up 3 bases and J gave up 3 bases, with 15 bases separating them. Germline V gives CDR1 SGDLS, CDR2 YYNGEE. The CDR3 DNA is TGTGCCAGCAGCGACCTCTTTGCAGGCCACACTGAAGCTTTCTTT. Amino acid sequence: CASSDLFAGHTEAFF.

This chain connects TRBV18 to TRBJ1-5; perhaps TRBD1 as D (5 bases). The germline V and J ends were trimmed by 6 bases and 7 bases, with 13 bases remaining between them. The CDR3 runs 13 residues. Germline assignment: CDR1 KGHSH and CDR2 LQKENI. The CDR3 DNA reads as TGTGCCAGCTCGGACACAGCGGGGCAGCCCCAGCATTTT. This gives the protein CASSDTAGQPQHF.

The chain recombines TRBV19 with TRBJ2-7; 10 bases fit TRBD1. Germline-derived CDR1 and CDR2 are LNHDA and SQIVND (reference sequence). This CDR3 comprises 15 residues. Germline trimming cut 3 bases from V and 7 bases from J; bases unmatched to any gene: 9. CDR3 sequence (DNA): TGTGCCAGTAGTATCGGTGAAGACAGGGGGCTGGAGCAGTACTTC. Translating gives CASSIGEDRGLEQYF. The full variable domain, in which reference TRBV19 and TRBJ2-7 provide the parts outside the CDR3, is DGGITQSPKYLFRKEGQNVTLSCEQNLNHDAMYWYRQDPGQGLRLIYYSQIVNDFQKGDIAEGYSVSREKKESFPLTVTSAQKNPTAFYLCASSIGEDRGLEQYFGPGTRLTVT.

The chain uses TRBV4-3 and TRBJ1-1, with a tentative D call TRBD1 (5 bases). The V gene's germline CDR1 is LGHNA and CDR2 YSLEER. The length of the CDR3 is 13 residues. Trimming pared 4 bases from V and 2 bases from J, leaving 8 bases between. In nucleotides, the CDR3 is TGCGCCAGCAGCCCGGGGGGAAACACTGAAGCTTTCTTT. Amino acid sequence: CASSPGGNTEAFF.

The chain carries TRBV29-1 and TRBJ2-7, with D possibly TRBD1 on 6 matching bases. Trimming shortened V by 4 bases and J by 11 bases, and 15 bases separated the two germline ends. CDR3 length equals 11 residues. Germline assignment: CDR1 SQVTM and CDR2 ANQGSEA. CDR3 sequence (DNA): TGCAGCGTTGTGGACAGAGGAAGGGAGTACTTC. It is translated as CSVVDRGREYF.

The chain is built from TRBV14 and TRBJ1-2; no definite D call. The CDR3 has 12 residues. V dropped 0 bases and J dropped 6 bases, with 5 bases sitting between them. From germline, CDR1 is SGHDN and CDR2 FVKESK. In nucleotides, the CDR3 is TGTGCCAGCAGCCAAGACAGGCATGGCTACACCTTC. Translated: CASSQDRHGYTF.